This TCR beta chain was observed in a study of regulatory T cells in long-lasting Graves disease. As for the study in general: For a period under 3 months, newly diagnosed Graves' patients had taken antithyroid drugs. General observations from the study: Peripheral blood was the sole material, not thyroid tissue.

Stated time point: newly diagnosed GD, antithyroid drugs for less than 3 months. Scientists built the TCR library using RNA that was extracted from PBMCs. This clonotype showed up just once. The antigen remains unidentified. A read error is possible here, since a much larger clone lies one base away. Arm-PCR of CDR3 regions and iRepertoire HTBI primers were used to build TCR beta libraries. One entry per CDR3 protein results from TCRdb running MiXCR on the multiplex PCR reads. The sample carries more than 450,000 distinct CDR3 sequences, 15% to 20% recorded once. Germline V gives CDR1 LGHDT, CDR2 YNNKEL (reference sequence). CDR3 size: 14 residues. This same sample was also part of a study on T cells in Graves' hyperthyroidism and ophthalmopathy.

The sequence was obtained from a man between 35 and 55 years old with Graves disease. This rearrangement joins TRBV3-1 to TRBJ2-4; D is uncertain. The J call is doubtful: the DNA matches TRBJ2-1 better. The sequences come from peripheral blood mononuclear cells (PBMCs), collected at new diagnosis, from a patient treated with antithyroid drugs. The CDR3 DNA reads TGTGCCAGCAGCCAATCCGGGCAAACCTACGAGCAGTTCTTC. Translating it yields CASSQSGQTYEQFF.